The 4 T cell receptor beta chains below come from one sample, sequenced in a study of T cells in Graves' hyperthyroidism and ophthalmopathy (dated by TCRdb to between 2018 and 2021). The library was prepared using multiplex PCR. Sequencing used an Illumina HiSeq 2000. TCR beta CDR3 regions were amplified from RNA transcripts. The first round of RT-PCR for the TCR CDR3 was performed with the HTBI primer set and the Qiagen OneStep RT-PCR kit. TCRdb reanalyzed the raw reads on its own, using fastp at Q25 for trimming and MiXCR for clone calling, and kept in-frame beta chains. Entries that share a CDR3 protein sequence are merged under the most common genes and DNA. For this sample the table gives 600,000 or so distinct CDR3 sequences, of which roughly 15% were detected only once. Of the sample, around 12% is held by the ten largest clones. Sequenced: blood. The source of these receptors is a woman aged 45-65 years with Graves' ophthalmopathy.

The table lists this clonotype with many counts. The chain has TRBV30 and TRBJ2-7; 11 nucleotides align to TRBD2. The CDR3 totals 13 residues. In germline, CDR1 is GTSNPN, CDR2 SVGIG (reference sequence). J gave up 4 bases and V 5 bases, and 4 bases lay outside the gene matches. The CDR3 loop is CAWASGRTYEQYF. The CDR3 DNA follows: TGTGCCTGGGCTAGCGGGAGGACGTACGAGCAGTACTTC.

This sequence joins TRBV5-1 and TRBJ2-3, with TRBD2 matching over 8 bases. J lost 1 base, V lost 5 bases, and 3 bases had no gene match. The V gene's germline CDR1 is SGHRS and CDR2 YFSETQ. This CDR3 is built from 14 residues. Here the CDR3 DNA reads TGCGCCAGCAGATCACTAGCGGGCACAGATACGCAGTATTTT. As protein: CASRSLAGTDTQYF.

This clonotype was found many times. The chain recombines TRBV7-2 with TRBJ2-3; TRBD2 matches 8 bases. The ends lost 9 bases at V and 4 bases at J; junction bases unmatched: 9. This CDR3 contains 14 residues. Germline V lookup: CDR1 SGHTA, CDR2 FQGNSA. The CDR3 DNA is TGTGCCAGAGGAGCGGGAGTGGGGCCAGATACGCAGTATTTT. Translated, it gives CARGAGVGPDTQYF.

This sequence joins TRBV20-1 and TRBJ2-7, with 8 bases lining up with TRBD2. Trimming cost V 5 bases and J 2 bases; bases outside gene matches: 11. The germline V gene has CDR1 DFQATT and CDR2 SNEGSKA (reference sequence). This CDR3 contains 15 residues. The CDR3 protein is CSALPASGSTYEQYF. DNA of the CDR3: TGCAGTGCTCTTCCGGCTAGCGGGTCTACCTACGAGCAGTACTTC.